Listed below are T cell receptor beta chains from one sample, sequenced in a study of Siglec-9 on CD8 T cells in melanoma. This table comes from immunoSEQ multiplex PCR, and its TCRdb copy is limited to in-frame clones, with some not included. The table lists about 36,000 clones, roughly 80% of them singletons. Sequences were obtained from Siglec-9- CD8+ T cells sorted from blood. These receptors originate from a human donor in good health. Both conserved end residues are part of each CDR3. A D gene is named only where the DNA matches it firmly. Only part of the rows carry a size: once, few, many, or a class if the clone is expanded.

v_call: TRBV11-1; j_call: TRBJ1-1; clone_size: .; d_call: .; cdr3_nt: TGTGCCAGCAGCTTAGCGACTTTCAGGAACACTGAAGCTTTCTTT; cdr3_aa: CASSLATFRNTEAFF
v_call: TRBV27; j_call: TRBJ1-1; clone_size: .; d_call: .; cdr3_nt: TGTGCCAGCAGTTTAGGGGGTGTCAACACTGAAGCTTTCTTT; cdr3_aa: CASSLGGVNTEAFF
v_call: TRBV13; j_call: TRBJ1-3; clone_size: .; d_call: .; cdr3_nt: TGTGCCAGCAGCTTATCTGGAAACACCATATATTTT; cdr3_aa: CASSLSGNTIYF
v_call: TRBV6-5; j_call: TRBJ2-7; clone_size: .; d_call: .; cdr3_nt: TGTGCCAGCGGGCCCTTGTCCTACGAGCAGTACTTC; cdr3_aa: CASGPLSYEQYF
v_call: TRBV4-1; j_call: TRBJ2-1; clone_size: .; d_call: .; cdr3_nt: TGCGCCAGCAGCTCCGGACTTCACAATGAGCAGTTCTTC; cdr3_aa: CASSSGLHNEQFF
v_call: TRBV7-6; j_call: TRBJ2-7; clone_size: .; d_call: .; cdr3_nt: TGTGCCAGCAGCCGCTCTTCGGCTAGCAGCTCCTACGAGCAGTACTTC; cdr3_aa: CASSRSSASSSYEQYF
v_call: TRBV7-9; j_call: TRBJ2-7; clone_size: once; d_call: TRBD1; cdr3_nt: TGTGCCAGCAGCCCGACAGGGGGGTACGAGCAGTACTTC; cdr3_aa: CASSPTGGYEQYF
v_call: TRBV9; j_call: TRBJ2-1; clone_size: .; d_call: .; cdr3_nt: TGTGCCAGCAGCGTAGGGGAGGGGGCGACGGATGAGCAGTTCTTC; cdr3_aa: CASSVGEGATDEQFF
v_call: TRBV7-9; j_call: TRBJ1-1; clone_size: once; d_call: .; cdr3_nt: TGTGCCAGCAGCTTACACAGGGTCAACACTGAAGCTTTCTTT; cdr3_aa: CASSLHRVNTEAFF
v_call: TRBV9; j_call: TRBJ2-5; clone_size: once; d_call: TRBD2; cdr3_nt: TGTGCCAGCAGCGTACCCACCGGGACTAGCGGAAATACGGAGACCCAGTACTTC; cdr3_aa: CASSVPTGTSGNTETQYF
v_call: TRBV6-1; j_call: TRBJ2-7; clone_size: .; d_call: .; cdr3_nt: TGTGCCAGCAGTGAACGGTGGAAGTCAGATTACGAGCAGTACTTC; cdr3_aa: CASSERWKSDYEQYF
v_call: TRBV5-4; j_call: TRBJ2-1; clone_size: few; d_call: .; cdr3_nt: TGTGCCAGCAGCTTTCAAGGGGAGCAGTTCTTC; cdr3_aa: CASSFQGEQFF
v_call: TRBV4-1; j_call: TRBJ1-3; clone_size: .; d_call: TRBD1; cdr3_nt: TGCGCCAGCAGCCAAGAAGGTAGGCGACAGGGCCCTGGAAACACCATATATTTT; cdr3_aa: CASSQEGRRQGPGNTIYF
v_call: TRBV19; j_call: TRBJ2-7; clone_size: .; d_call: TRBD1; cdr3_nt: TGTGCCAGTAAGACAGGGGAGAGCGAGCAGTACTTC; cdr3_aa: CASKTGESEQYF
v_call: TRBV28; j_call: TRBJ1-1; clone_size: .; d_call: .; cdr3_nt: TGTGCCAGCAGTTTGGGCAGGGGAAATGAAGCTTTCTTT; cdr3_aa: CASSLGRGNEAFF
v_call: TRBV7-9; j_call: TRBJ1-1; clone_size: once; d_call: .; cdr3_nt: TGTGCCAGCAGCTTAGTTATTTCGAACACTGAAGCTTTCTTT; cdr3_aa: CASSLVISNTEAFF
v_call: TRBV2; j_call: TRBJ1-1; clone_size: .; d_call: TRBD1; cdr3_nt: TGTGCCAGCAGGGGACAGGGGGCCACTGAAGCTTTCTTT; cdr3_aa: CASRGQGATEAFF
v_call: TRBV5-6; j_call: TRBJ2-7; clone_size: .; d_call: .; cdr3_nt: TGTGCCAGCAGCTATGTGGCCTACGAGCAGTACTTC; cdr3_aa: CASSYVAYEQYF
v_call: TRBV6-5; j_call: TRBJ1-1; clone_size: few; d_call: TRBD1; cdr3_nt: TGTGCCAGCAGTAAATGGGACAGGGTCCACACTGAAGCTTTCTTT; cdr3_aa: CASSKWDRVHTEAFF
v_call: TRBV30; j_call: TRBJ1-2; clone_size: .; d_call: TRBD1; cdr3_nt: TGTGCCTGGAGTGTAGACAGGGAAGGCTACACCTTC; cdr3_aa: CAWSVDREGYTF
v_call: TRBV28; j_call: TRBJ2-1; clone_size: .; d_call: TRBD1; cdr3_nt: TGTGCCAGCAGTTTATATCTGGGACAGGGATTAACGAATGAGCAGTTCTTC; cdr3_aa: CASSLYLGQGLTNEQFF
v_call: TRBV27; j_call: TRBJ2-7; clone_size: .; d_call: .; cdr3_nt: TGTGCCAGCAGTTTTTCCGGGCCTTACGAGCAGTACTTC; cdr3_aa: CASSFSGPYEQYF
v_call: TRBV6-1; j_call: TRBJ2-2; clone_size: few; d_call: .; cdr3_nt: TGTGCCAGCGGGAGATTTACTACTACCGGGGAGCTGTTTTTT; cdr3_aa: CASGRFTTTGELFF
v_call: TRBV11-3; j_call: TRBJ2-4; clone_size: .; d_call: TRBD2; cdr3_nt: TGTGCCAGCAGCCACTATAGTAGCGGGAGGGAAGCCAAAAACATTCAGTACTTC; cdr3_aa: CASSHYSSGREAKNIQYF
v_call: TRBV11-2; j_call: TRBJ2-7; clone_size: .; d_call: TRBD1; cdr3_nt: TGTGCCAGCAGTGAACGGACAGGGTGGGCCTACGAGCAGTACTTC; cdr3_aa: CASSERTGWAYEQYF
v_call: TRBV30; j_call: TRBJ1-2; clone_size: .; d_call: .; cdr3_nt: TGTGCCTGGAGTGTAGTCGAGGGGACGGGCTACACCTTC; cdr3_aa: CAWSVVEGTGYTF
v_call: TRBV20-1; j_call: TRBJ2-7; clone_size: .; d_call: .; cdr3_nt: TGCAGTGCTAGGTGGGGGGCCGAGCAGTACTTC; cdr3_aa: CSARWGAEQYF
v_call: TRBV4-2; j_call: TRBJ1-1; clone_size: .; d_call: .; cdr3_nt: TGTGCCAGCAGCGACGGCACTGAAGCTTTCTTT; cdr3_aa: CASSDGTEAFF
v_call: TRBV7-7; j_call: TRBJ2-1; clone_size: .; d_call: TRBD2; cdr3_nt: TGTGCTAGCAGCGCCCGGGAAGCGGGGAGGAATGAGCAGTTCTTC; cdr3_aa: CASSAREAGRNEQFF
v_call: TRBV7-8; j_call: TRBJ1-1; clone_size: .; d_call: .; cdr3_nt: TGTGCCAGCAGCTTTTGGGAAGCCAGCACCAACACTGAAGCTTTCTTT; cdr3_aa: CASSFWEASTNTEAFF
v_call: TRBV2; j_call: TRBJ2-2; clone_size: .; d_call: .; cdr3_nt: TGTGCCAGCAGTGAAGACCCGGACAGGAACACCGGGGAGCTGTTTTTT; cdr3_aa: CASSEDPDRNTGELFF
v_call: TRBV6-1; j_call: TRBJ2-7; clone_size: .; d_call: .; cdr3_nt: TGTGCCAGCAGTGAAGGGTCCTCGCCCGGTTACGAGCAGTACTTC; cdr3_aa: CASSEGSSPGYEQYF
v_call: TRBV28; j_call: TRBJ1-1; clone_size: .; d_call: .; cdr3_nt: TGTGCCAGCAGTTTATTGGGCAGGGGCGAAAGGCACACTGAAGCTTTCTTT; cdr3_aa: CASSLLGRGERHTEAFF
v_call: TRBV7-9; j_call: TRBJ2-2; clone_size: .; d_call: .; cdr3_nt: TGTGCCAGCATGGTGGATACCGGGGAGCTGTTTTTT; cdr3_aa: CASMVDTGELFF
v_call: TRBV4-1; j_call: TRBJ2-2; clone_size: few; d_call: TRBD1; cdr3_nt: TGCGCCAGCAGCCCAGGGGGTACTCCACGCTCCGGGGAGCTGTTTTTT; cdr3_aa: CASSPGGTPRSGELFF
v_call: TRBV28; j_call: TRBJ1-1; clone_size: .; d_call: TRBD1; cdr3_nt: TGTGCCAGCAGTCCGGACAGGGTCACTGAAGCTTTCTTT; cdr3_aa: CASSPDRVTEAFF
v_call: TRBV7-2; j_call: TRBJ2-1; clone_size: .; d_call: TRBD2; cdr3_nt: TGTGCCAGCAGCGTTAGCGGGAGAATGGGGTCCTACAATGAGCAGTTCTTC; cdr3_aa: CASSVSGRMGSYNEQFF
v_call: TRBV6-1; j_call: TRBJ1-1; clone_size: .; d_call: .; cdr3_nt: TGTGCCAGCAGATGGGAGGCGGGGAACACTGAAGCTTTCTTT; cdr3_aa: CASRWEAGNTEAFF
v_call: TRBV9; j_call: TRBJ2-1; clone_size: .; d_call: TRBD1; cdr3_nt: TGTGCCAGCAGCCCACAGGGGGGAGTCAGCAATGAGCAGTTCTTC; cdr3_aa: CASSPQGGVSNEQFF
v_call: TRBV6-5; j_call: TRBJ2-2; clone_size: .; d_call: TRBD2; cdr3_nt: TGTGCCAGCAGGCCACTCGGGGAGGGCGGGGAGCTGTTTTTT; cdr3_aa: CASRPLGEGGELFF
v_call: TRBV15; j_call: TRBJ2-7; clone_size: .; d_call: .; cdr3_nt: TGTGCCACCAGCAGAGGGTCGGGGGACCTCTACGAGCAGTACTTC; cdr3_aa: CATSRGSGDLYEQYF
v_call: TRBV4-1; j_call: TRBJ1-1; clone_size: .; d_call: .; cdr3_nt: TGCGCCAGCAGCCAAGACCCACTTAACACTGAAGCTTTCTTT; cdr3_aa: CASSQDPLNTEAFF
v_call: TRBV11-1; j_call: TRBJ2-3; clone_size: .; d_call: .; cdr3_nt: TGTGCCAGCAGCCTTAGAGGGGGAGATACGCAGTATTTT; cdr3_aa: CASSLRGGDTQYF
v_call: TRBV4-1; j_call: TRBJ2-7; clone_size: .; d_call: .; cdr3_nt: TGCGCCAGCAGCCAATATCACACCTCCTACGAGCAGTACTTC; cdr3_aa: CASSQYHTSYEQYF
v_call: TRBV7-9; j_call: TRBJ1-1; clone_size: .; d_call: .; cdr3_nt: TGTGCCAGCAGTTCGGAGGCGAACACTGAAGCTTTCTTT; cdr3_aa: CASSSEANTEAFF
v_call: TRBV7-9; j_call: TRBJ2-5; clone_size: .; d_call: .; cdr3_nt: TGTGCCAGCAGCTTAGGGAAAGGTCAAGAGACCCAGTACTTC; cdr3_aa: CASSLGKGQETQYF
v_call: TRBV6-5; j_call: TRBJ2-2; clone_size: .; d_call: .; cdr3_nt: TGTGCCAGCAGCGGGGCCCTCGGGGCCGGGGAGCTGTTTTTT; cdr3_aa: CASSGALGAGELFF